This is a list of T cell receptor beta chains from one sample in a study of T cell changes during pregnancy in multiple sclerosis. Sequencing was performed with immunoSEQ multiplex PCR; in TCRdb, only in-frame clones are kept and a portion is missing. This sample has some 70,000 clones; about 89% occur once, and the top ten carry 0.86%. The sequences come from peripheral blood, collected in the second trimester of pregnancy. The receptor set was obtained from a female donor with multiple sclerosis, enrolled in a pregnancy study. Both conserved end residues are part of each CDR3. Each record gives: CDR3 protein, CDR3 DNA, clone size, D gene, V gene, J gene. The D gene is left open where the match is weak. Clone size is given for some rows only: seen once, a few or many times, or a class if the clone is expanded.

cdr3_aa: CASSLASRDFDNTGELFF; cdr3_nt: TGTGCCAGCAGCCTAGCTAGCCGGGACTTTGATAACACCGGGGAGCTGTTTTTT; clone_size: -; d_call: -; v_call: TRBV7-2; j_call: TRBJ2-2
cdr3_aa: CASSLFGQGARSYEQYF; cdr3_nt: TGTGCCAGCAGTTTATTCGGTCAGGGGGCAAGGTCCTACGAGCAGTACTTC; clone_size: -; d_call: TRBD1; v_call: TRBV27; j_call: TRBJ2-7
cdr3_aa: CASSPRSTGMGYNEQFF; cdr3_nt: TGTGCCAGCAGCCCCCGTTCTACAGGGATGGGCTACAATGAGCAGTTCTTC; clone_size: -; d_call: -; v_call: TRBV5-6; j_call: TRBJ2-1
cdr3_aa: CASSLGAHQPQHF; cdr3_nt: TGTGCCAGCAGCTTAGGGGCCCATCAGCCCCAGCATTTT; clone_size: few; d_call: -; v_call: TRBV7-6; j_call: TRBJ1-5
cdr3_aa: CASSPNSYEQYF; cdr3_nt: TGTGCCAGCTCCCCCAATTCCTACGAGCAGTACTTC; clone_size: -; d_call: -; v_call: TRBV18; j_call: TRBJ2-7
cdr3_aa: CASSLVSNTGELFF; cdr3_nt: TGTGCCAGCAGCTTAGTTTCAAACACCGGGGAGCTGTTTTTT; clone_size: -; d_call: -; v_call: TRBV7-2; j_call: TRBJ2-2
cdr3_aa: CASSPGQGAIYEQYF; cdr3_nt: TGTGCCAGCAGCCCCGGACAGGGGGCTATCTACGAGCAGTACTTC; clone_size: -; d_call: TRBD1; v_call: TRBV7-9; j_call: TRBJ2-7
cdr3_aa: CASRNTDSPFYGYTF; cdr3_nt: TGTGCCAGCAGAAACACTGACAGTCCTTTCTATGGCTACACCTTC; clone_size: -; d_call: -; v_call: TRBV6-6; j_call: TRBJ1-2
cdr3_aa: CASTRRLAGYASTDTQYF; cdr3_nt: TGTGCCAGCACCCGACGACTAGCGGGGTATGCTAGCACAGATACGCAGTATTTT; clone_size: -; d_call: TRBD2; v_call: TRBV5-4; j_call: TRBJ2-3
cdr3_aa: CASGSWTGRFRGALHF; cdr3_nt: TGTGCTAGTGGTTCGTGGACAGGGAGATTTCGGGGGGCCCTCCACTTT; clone_size: -; d_call: TRBD1; v_call: TRBV12-5; j_call: TRBJ1-6
cdr3_aa: CASSSFRDRGKDTQYF; cdr3_nt: TGTGCCAGCAGCTCCTTCCGGGACAGGGGGAAAGATACGCAGTATTTT; clone_size: -; d_call: TRBD1; v_call: TRBV7-9; j_call: TRBJ2-3
cdr3_aa: CASSADNAYEQYF; cdr3_nt: TGTGCCAGCAGCGCGGACAACGCCTACGAGCAGTACTTC; clone_size: -; d_call: -; v_call: TRBV9; j_call: TRBJ2-7
cdr3_aa: CASSLTGQQYF; cdr3_nt: TGTGCCAGCAGCTTGACAGGGCAACAGTACTTC; clone_size: -; d_call: -; v_call: TRBV5-6; j_call: TRBJ2-7
cdr3_aa: CASSQSPGGNDMNTEAFF; cdr3_nt: TGCGCCAGCAGTCAATCTCCGGGGGGCAACGACATGAACACTGAAGCTTTCTTT; clone_size: -; d_call: -; v_call: TRBV23-1; j_call: TRBJ1-1
cdr3_aa: CASSSGGMLPEQYF; cdr3_nt: TGCGCCAGCAGTAGCGGGGGGATGTTGCCCGAGCAGTACTTC; clone_size: -; d_call: TRBD2; v_call: TRBV5-1; j_call: TRBJ2-7
cdr3_aa: CASSLDLGRGTNEKLFF; cdr3_nt: TGTGCCAGCAGCTTAGATCTTGGTCGGGGTACTAATGAAAAACTGTTTTTT; clone_size: -; d_call: -; v_call: TRBV11-2; j_call: TRBJ1-4
cdr3_aa: CAWNFQGAQYEKLFF; cdr3_nt: TGTGCCTGGAATTTTCAGGGGGCTCAATATGAAAAACTGTTTTTT; clone_size: -; d_call: TRBD1; v_call: TRBV30; j_call: TRBJ1-4
cdr3_aa: CATSEGLRPYGYTF; cdr3_nt: TGTGCCACCAGCGAGGGACTTCGACCCTATGGCTACACCTTC; clone_size: once; d_call: -; v_call: TRBV15; j_call: TRBJ1-2
cdr3_aa: CASSPSGTGGYGYTF; cdr3_nt: TGTGCCAGCAGTCCCTCCGGGACAGGGGGATACGGCTACACCTTC; clone_size: -; d_call: TRBD1; v_call: TRBV25-1; j_call: TRBJ1-2
cdr3_aa: CTTLRGILRVVRDTEAFF; cdr3_nt: TGCACCACCCTCCGTGGGATTCTAAGGGTCGTGAGGGACACTGAAGCTTTCTTT; clone_size: -; d_call: -; v_call: TRBV1; j_call: TRBJ1-1
cdr3_aa: CASSRGRQVNTQYF; cdr3_nt: TGTGCCAGTAGTAGGGGGCGACAGGTAAATACGCAGTATTTT; clone_size: -; d_call: -; v_call: TRBV19; j_call: TRBJ2-3
cdr3_aa: CAISERWGDGYTF; cdr3_nt: TGTGCCATCAGTGAACGGTGGGGGGACGGCTACACCTTC; clone_size: -; d_call: -; v_call: TRBV10-3; j_call: TRBJ1-2
cdr3_aa: CASSETWTIYGYTF; cdr3_nt: TGTGCCAGCAGTGAGACGTGGACAATCTATGGCTACACCTTC; clone_size: few; d_call: -; v_call: TRBV6-1; j_call: TRBJ1-2
cdr3_aa: CASSAQVVETQYF; cdr3_nt: TGTGCCAGCAGCGCACAGGTGGTGGAGACCCAGTACTTC; clone_size: -; d_call: -; v_call: TRBV7-3; j_call: TRBJ2-5
cdr3_aa: CASSLAGAGVNTQYF; cdr3_nt: TGCGCCAGCAGCTTAGCGGGGGCGGGCGTGAATACGCAGTATTTT; clone_size: -; d_call: TRBD2; v_call: TRBV5-1; j_call: TRBJ2-3
cdr3_aa: CASSPLWGEVYSEAFF; cdr3_nt: TGTGCCAGCAGCCCCCTCTGGGGGGAAGTCTACTCAGAAGCTTTCTTT; clone_size: once; d_call: -; v_call: TRBV7-9; j_call: TRBJ1-1
cdr3_aa: CASSRRRDFLNEQFF; cdr3_nt: TGTGCCAGCAGCCGCCGCCGGGACTTTCTCAATGAGCAGTTCTTC; clone_size: once; d_call: -; v_call: TRBV27; j_call: TRBJ2-1
cdr3_aa: CASSPTNEKLFF; cdr3_nt: TGTGCCAGCAGTCCTACTAATGAAAAACTGTTTTTT; clone_size: -; d_call: -; v_call: TRBV6-5; j_call: TRBJ1-4